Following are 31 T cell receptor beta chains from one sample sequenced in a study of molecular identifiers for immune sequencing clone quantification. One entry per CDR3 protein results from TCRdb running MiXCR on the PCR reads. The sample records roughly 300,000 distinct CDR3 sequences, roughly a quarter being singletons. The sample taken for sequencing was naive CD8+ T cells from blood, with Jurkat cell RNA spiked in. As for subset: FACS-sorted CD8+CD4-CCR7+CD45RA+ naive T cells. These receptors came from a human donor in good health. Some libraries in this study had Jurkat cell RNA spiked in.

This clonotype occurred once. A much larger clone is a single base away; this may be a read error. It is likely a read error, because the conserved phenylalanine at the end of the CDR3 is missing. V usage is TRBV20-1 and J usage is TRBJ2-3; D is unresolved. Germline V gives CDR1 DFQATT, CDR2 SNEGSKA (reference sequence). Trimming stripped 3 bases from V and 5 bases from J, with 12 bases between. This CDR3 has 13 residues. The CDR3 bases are TGCAGTGCTAGGCCGTCTGACCAAGATACGCAGTATCTT. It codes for CSARPSDQDTQYL.

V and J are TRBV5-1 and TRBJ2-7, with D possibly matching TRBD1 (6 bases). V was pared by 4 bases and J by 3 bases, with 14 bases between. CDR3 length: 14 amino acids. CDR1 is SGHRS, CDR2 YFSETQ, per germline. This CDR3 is CASSPRGILYEQYF. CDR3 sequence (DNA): TGCGCCAGCAGCCCAAGGGGGATACTCTACGAGCAGTACTTC.

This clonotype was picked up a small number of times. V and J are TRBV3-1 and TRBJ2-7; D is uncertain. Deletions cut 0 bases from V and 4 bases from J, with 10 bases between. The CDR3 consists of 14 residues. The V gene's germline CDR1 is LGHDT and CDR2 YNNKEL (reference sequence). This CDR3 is CASSQEAQTYEQYF. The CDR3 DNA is TGTGCCAGCAGCCAAGAAGCGCAGACGTACGAGCAGTACTTC.

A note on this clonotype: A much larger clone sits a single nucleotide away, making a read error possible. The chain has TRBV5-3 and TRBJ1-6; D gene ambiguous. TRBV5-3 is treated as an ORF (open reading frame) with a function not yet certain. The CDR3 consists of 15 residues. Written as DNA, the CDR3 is TGTGCCAGCAGCTTGGATGTGGGAGCGGATTCACGCCTCCACTTT. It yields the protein CASSLDVGADSRLHF.

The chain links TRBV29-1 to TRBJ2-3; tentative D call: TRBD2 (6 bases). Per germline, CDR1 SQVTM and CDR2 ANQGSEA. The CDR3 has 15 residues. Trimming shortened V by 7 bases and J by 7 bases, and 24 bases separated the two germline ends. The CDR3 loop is CSAEGRYWGGNTQYF. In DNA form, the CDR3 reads TGCAGCGCCGAGGGACGGTACTGGGGAGGAAATACGCAGTATTTT.

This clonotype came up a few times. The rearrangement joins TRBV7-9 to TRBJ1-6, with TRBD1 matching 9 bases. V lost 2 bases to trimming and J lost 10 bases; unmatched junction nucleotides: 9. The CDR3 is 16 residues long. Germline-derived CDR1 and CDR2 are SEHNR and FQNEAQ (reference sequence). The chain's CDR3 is CASSLPGTGSQSPLHF. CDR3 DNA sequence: TGTGCCAGCAGCTTACCCGGGACAGGGTCGCAGTCACCCCTCCACTTT.

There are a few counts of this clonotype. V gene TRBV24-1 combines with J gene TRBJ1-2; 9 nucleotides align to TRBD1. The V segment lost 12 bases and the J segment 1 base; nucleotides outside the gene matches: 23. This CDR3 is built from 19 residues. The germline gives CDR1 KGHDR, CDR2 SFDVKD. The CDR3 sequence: CAPPRDHYRGRVGNYGYTF. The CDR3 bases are TGTGCCCCCCCCAGAGATCATTACAGGGGGCGAGTAGGTAACTATGGCTACACCTTC.

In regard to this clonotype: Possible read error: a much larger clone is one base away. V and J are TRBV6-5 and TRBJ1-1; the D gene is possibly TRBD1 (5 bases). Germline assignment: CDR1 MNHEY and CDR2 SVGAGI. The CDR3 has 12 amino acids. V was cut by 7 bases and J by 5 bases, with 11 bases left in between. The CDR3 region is CASITRGTEAFF. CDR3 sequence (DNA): TGTGCCAGCATTACAAGGGGAACTGAAGCTTTCTTT.

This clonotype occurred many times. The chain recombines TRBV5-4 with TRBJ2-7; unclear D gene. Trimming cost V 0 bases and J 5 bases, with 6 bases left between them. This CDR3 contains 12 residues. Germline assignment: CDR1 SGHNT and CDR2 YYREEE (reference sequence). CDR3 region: CASSLGLNEQYF. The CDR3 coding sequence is TGTGCCAGCAGCTTGGGCCTGAACGAGCAGTACTTC.

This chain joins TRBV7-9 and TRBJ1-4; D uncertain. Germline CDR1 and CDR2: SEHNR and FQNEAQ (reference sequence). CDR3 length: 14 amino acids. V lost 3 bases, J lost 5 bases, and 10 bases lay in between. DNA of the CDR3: TGTGCCAGCAGCTTCAGTACGGGGAATGAAAAACTGTTTTTT. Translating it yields CASSFSTGNEKLFF.

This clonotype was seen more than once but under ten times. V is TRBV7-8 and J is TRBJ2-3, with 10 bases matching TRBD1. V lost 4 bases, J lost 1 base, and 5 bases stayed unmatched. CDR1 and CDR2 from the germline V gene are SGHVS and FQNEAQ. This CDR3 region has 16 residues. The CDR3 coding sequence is TGTGCCAGCAGCTACCCCGGGACAGGGGGCACAGATACGCAGTATTTT. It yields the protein CASSYPGTGGTDTQYF.

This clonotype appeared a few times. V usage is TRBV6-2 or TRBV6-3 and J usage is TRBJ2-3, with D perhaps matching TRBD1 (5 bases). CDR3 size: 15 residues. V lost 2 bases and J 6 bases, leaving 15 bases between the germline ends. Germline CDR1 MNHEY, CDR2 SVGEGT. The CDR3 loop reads CASSYDGADVDTQYF. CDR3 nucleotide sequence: TGTGCCAGCAGTTACGATGGGGCGGACGTCGATACGCAGTATTTT.

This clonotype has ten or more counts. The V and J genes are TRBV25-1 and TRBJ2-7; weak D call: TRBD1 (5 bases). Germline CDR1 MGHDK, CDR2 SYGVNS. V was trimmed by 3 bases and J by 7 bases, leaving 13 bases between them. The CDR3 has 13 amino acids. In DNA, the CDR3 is TGTGCCAGCAGTGAGGGGCCGAAGGGGGAGCAGTACTTC. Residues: CASSEGPKGEQYF.

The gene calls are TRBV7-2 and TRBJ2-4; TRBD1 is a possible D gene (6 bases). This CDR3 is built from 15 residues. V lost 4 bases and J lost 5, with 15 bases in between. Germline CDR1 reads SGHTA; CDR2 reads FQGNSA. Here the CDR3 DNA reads TGTGCCAGCAGCTCAGTTCGGGGACAAGAAAACATTCAGTACTTC. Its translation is CASSSVRGQENIQYF.

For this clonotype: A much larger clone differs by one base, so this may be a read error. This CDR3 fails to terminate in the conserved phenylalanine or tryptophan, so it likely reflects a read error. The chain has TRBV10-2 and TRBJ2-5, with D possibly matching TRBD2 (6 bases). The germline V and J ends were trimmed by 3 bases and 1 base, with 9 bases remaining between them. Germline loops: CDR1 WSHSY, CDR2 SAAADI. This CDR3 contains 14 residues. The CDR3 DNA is TGCGCCAGCAGTGAAGGAGGGGCCCAAGAGACCCAGTACTAC. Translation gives CASSEGGAQETQYY.

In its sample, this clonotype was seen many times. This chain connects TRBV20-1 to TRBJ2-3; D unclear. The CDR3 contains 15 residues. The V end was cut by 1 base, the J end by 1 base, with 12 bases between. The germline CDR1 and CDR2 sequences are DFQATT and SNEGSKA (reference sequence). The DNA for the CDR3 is TGCAGTGCTAGAGTACCTACTGAGGGCACAGATACGCAGTATTTT. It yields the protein CSARVPTEGTDTQYF.

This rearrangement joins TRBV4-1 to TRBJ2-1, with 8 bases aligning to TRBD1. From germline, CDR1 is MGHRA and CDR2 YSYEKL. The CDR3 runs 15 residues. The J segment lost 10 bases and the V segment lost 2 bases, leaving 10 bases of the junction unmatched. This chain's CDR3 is CASSQMGQGAGEQFF. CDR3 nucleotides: TGCGCCAGCAGCCAAATGGGGCAGGGGGCAGGCGAGCAGTTCTTC.

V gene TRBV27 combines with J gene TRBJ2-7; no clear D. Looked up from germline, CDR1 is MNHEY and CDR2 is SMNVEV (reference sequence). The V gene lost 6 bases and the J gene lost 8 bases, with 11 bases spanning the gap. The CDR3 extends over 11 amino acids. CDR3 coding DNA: TGTGCCAGCAGACTCGGGCACAAGCAGTACTTC. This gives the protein CASRLGHKQYF.

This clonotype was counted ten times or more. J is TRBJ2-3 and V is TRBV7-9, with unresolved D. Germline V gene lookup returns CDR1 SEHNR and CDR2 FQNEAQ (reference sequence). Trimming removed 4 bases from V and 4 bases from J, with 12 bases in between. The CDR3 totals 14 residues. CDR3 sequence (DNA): TGTGCCAGCAGCTCTCCGACCAGTCCAGATACGCAGTATTTT. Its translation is CASSSPTSPDTQYF. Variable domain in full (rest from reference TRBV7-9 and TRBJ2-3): DTGVSQNPRHKITKRGQNVTFRCDPISEHNRLYWYRQTLGQGPEFLTYFQNEAQLEKSRLLSDRFSAERPKGSFSTLEIQRTEQGDSAMYLCASSSPTSPDTQYFGPGTRLTVL.

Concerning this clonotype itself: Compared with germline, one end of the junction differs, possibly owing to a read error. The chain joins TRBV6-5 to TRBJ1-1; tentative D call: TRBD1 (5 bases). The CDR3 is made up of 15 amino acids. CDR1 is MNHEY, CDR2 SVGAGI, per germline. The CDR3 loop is CARSYSTSGTTEAFF. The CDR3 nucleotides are TGTGCCCGCAGTTACTCGACGTCCGGGACCACTGAAGCTTTCTTT.

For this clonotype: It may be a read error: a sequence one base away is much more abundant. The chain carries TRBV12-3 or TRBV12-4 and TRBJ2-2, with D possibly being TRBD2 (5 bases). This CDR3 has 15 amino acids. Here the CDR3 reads CASSPPTSNTGELVF. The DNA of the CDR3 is TGTGCCAGCAGTCCCCCGACATCGAACACCGGGGAGCTGGTTTTT.

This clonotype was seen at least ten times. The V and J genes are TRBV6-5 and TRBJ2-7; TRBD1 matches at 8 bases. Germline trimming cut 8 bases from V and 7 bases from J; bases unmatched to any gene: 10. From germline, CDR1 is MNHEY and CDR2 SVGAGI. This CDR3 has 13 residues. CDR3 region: CASWDRPLGEQYF. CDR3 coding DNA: TGTGCCAGCTGGGACAGGCCCCTTGGGGAGCAGTACTTC.

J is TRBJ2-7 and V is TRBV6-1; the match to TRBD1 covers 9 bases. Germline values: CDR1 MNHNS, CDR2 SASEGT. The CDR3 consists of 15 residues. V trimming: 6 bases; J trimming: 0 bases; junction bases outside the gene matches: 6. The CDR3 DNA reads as TGTGCCAGCAGGACGGGACAGGGAAGCTCCTACGAGCAGTACTTC. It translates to CASRTGQGSSYEQYF.

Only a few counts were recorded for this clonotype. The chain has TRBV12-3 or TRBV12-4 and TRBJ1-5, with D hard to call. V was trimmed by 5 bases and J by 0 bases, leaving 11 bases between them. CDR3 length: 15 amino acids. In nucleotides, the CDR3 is TGTGCCAGCAGTCCGTGGGATTTTAGCAATCAGCCCCAGCATTTT. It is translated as CASSPWDFSNQPQHF.

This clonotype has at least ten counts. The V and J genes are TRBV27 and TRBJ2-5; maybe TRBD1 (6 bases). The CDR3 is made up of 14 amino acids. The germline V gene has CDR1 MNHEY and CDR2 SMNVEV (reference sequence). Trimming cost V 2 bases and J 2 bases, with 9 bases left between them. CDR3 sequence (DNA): TGTGCCAGCAGTTTACTAGGGGGTCAAGAGACCCAGTACTTC. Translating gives CASSLLGGQETQYF.

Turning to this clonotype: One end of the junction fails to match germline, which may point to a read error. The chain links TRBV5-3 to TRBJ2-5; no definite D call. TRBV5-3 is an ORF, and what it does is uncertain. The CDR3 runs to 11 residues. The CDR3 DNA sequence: TGTGCCAGCAGCTTTACCGAGACCCGGTACTTC. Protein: CASSFTETRYF.

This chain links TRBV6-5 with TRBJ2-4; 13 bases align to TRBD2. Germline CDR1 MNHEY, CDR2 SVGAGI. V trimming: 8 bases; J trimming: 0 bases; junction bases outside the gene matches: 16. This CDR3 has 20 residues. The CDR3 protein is CASGTLSGTSGEPAKNIQYF. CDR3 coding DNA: TGTGCCAGCGGTACCCTAAGTGGGACTAGCGGGGAACCAGCCAAAAACATTCAGTACTTC.

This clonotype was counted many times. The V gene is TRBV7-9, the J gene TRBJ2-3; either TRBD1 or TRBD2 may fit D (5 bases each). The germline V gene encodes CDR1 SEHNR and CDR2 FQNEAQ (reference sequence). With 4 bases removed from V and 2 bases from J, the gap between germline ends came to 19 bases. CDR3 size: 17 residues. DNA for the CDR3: TGTGCCAGCAGCTCTGCATTGGCCCTCGGGGCCACAGATACGCAGTATTTT. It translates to CASSSALALGATDTQYF.

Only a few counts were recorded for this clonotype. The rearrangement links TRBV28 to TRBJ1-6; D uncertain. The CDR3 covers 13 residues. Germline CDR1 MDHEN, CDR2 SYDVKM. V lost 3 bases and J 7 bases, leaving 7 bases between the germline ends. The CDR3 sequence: CASSFRTNSPLHF. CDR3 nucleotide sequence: TGTGCCAGCAGTTTCCGGACGAATTCACCCCTCCACTTT. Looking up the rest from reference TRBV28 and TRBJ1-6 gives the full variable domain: DVKVTQSSRYLVKRTGEKVFLECVQDMDHENMFWYRQDPGLGLRLIYFSYDVKMKEKGDIPEGYSVSREKKERFSLILESASTNQTSMYLCASSFRTNSPLHFGNGTRLTVT.

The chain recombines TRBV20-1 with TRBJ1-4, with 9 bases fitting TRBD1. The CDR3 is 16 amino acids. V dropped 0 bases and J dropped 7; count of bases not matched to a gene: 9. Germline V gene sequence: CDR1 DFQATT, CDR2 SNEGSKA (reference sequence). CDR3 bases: TGCAGTGCTAGAGATTTTACAGGGGGCGGGGGTGAAAAACTGTTTTTT. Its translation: CSARDFTGGGGEKLFF.

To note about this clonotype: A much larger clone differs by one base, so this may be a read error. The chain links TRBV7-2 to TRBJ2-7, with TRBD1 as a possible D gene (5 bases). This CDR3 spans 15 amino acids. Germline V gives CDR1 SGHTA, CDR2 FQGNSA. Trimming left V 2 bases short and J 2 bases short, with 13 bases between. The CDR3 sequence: CASSLTTDRAYEQYF. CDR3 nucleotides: TGTGCCAGCAGCTTAACAACCGACAGAGCCTACGAGCAGTACTTC.